The next 14 T cell receptor beta chains were all read from a single sample in a study of T-cell reconstitution after alpha-beta-depleted transplantation in children. Unique molecular identifiers featured in how the TCRbeta library was prepared. From the PCR reads, TCRdb called clonotypes with MiXCR, one entry per CDR3 protein. The sample has a few hundred thousand distinct CDR3 sequences; around 8.9% are singletons. This specimen consisted of PBMCs from the stem cell graft donor, obtained from the stem cell graft. These TCRs come from a human donor who donated a stem cell graft to a child with SCID.

This clonotype was counted ten times or more. This chain links TRBV12-3 or TRBV12-4 with TRBJ1-6; 7 bases line up with TRBD1. This CDR3 is 14 amino acids long. V shed 3 bases and J 8 bases; nucleotides not matched to a gene: 4. CDR3 in DNA: TGTGCCAGCAGTTTCGATGGGACAGATTCACCCCTCCACTTT. Translation gives CASSFDGTDSPLHF.

This clonotype came up many times. The chain has TRBV29-1 and TRBJ2-1; D unresolved. Trimming shortened V by 4 bases and J by 7 bases, and 11 bases separated the two germline ends. CDR1 is SQVTM and CDR2 is ANQGSEA in the germline V gene. This CDR3 is built from 12 residues. This CDR3 is CSVVRLSNEQFF. The DNA for the CDR3 is TGCAGCGTTGTTAGGCTATCTAATGAGCAGTTCTTC.

This clonotype was detected many times. The rearrangement joins TRBV27 to TRBJ2-3; TRBD2 matches 8 bases. Germline assignment: CDR1 MNHEY and CDR2 SMNVEV (reference sequence). This CDR3 region has 15 residues. The V and J ends lost 3 bases and 6 bases, in that order; junction bases with no gene match: 8. CDR3 in amino acids: CASSFVGGAGDTQYF. The CDR3 region has the DNA TGTGCCAGCAGTTTTGTCGGGGGGGCCGGGGATACGCAGTATTTT.

In this sample, this clonotype turned up many times. The chain uses TRBV12-3 or TRBV12-4 and TRBJ1-5; D perhaps matches TRBD1 (6 bases). The CDR3 covers 15 residues. The V end lost 3 bases, the J end lost 6 bases, and 15 bases lay between the germline ends. This CDR3 reads CASSLIGQGSQPQHF. The CDR3 DNA is TGTGCCAGCAGTTTGATTGGGCAGGGGAGTCAGCCCCAGCATTTT.

In this sample, this clonotype turned up many times. This chain joins TRBV6-5 and TRBJ2-2, with unresolved D. The CDR3 runs to 12 residues. Trimming cost V 5 bases and J 7 bases, with 8 bases left between them. CDR1 and CDR2 (germline): MNHEY, SVGAGI. CDR3 loop: CASSRNFGELFF. As DNA, the CDR3 is TGTGCCAGCAGTCGAAATTTCGGGGAGCTGTTTTTT.

The table lists this clonotype with a count of one. The gene calls are TRBV19 and TRBJ1-5; TRBD1 is a possible D gene (5 bases). The V gene's germline CDR1 is LNHDA and CDR2 SQIVND (reference sequence). The CDR3 is made up of 14 amino acids. Trimming cost V 9 bases and J 7 bases, with 19 bases left between them. CDR3 nucleotide sequence: TGTGCCAGCTATGAGAGGGGAGTCGGGCAGCCCCAGCATTTT. It is translated as CASYERGVGQPQHF.

The table lists this clonotype with many counts. The rearrangement links TRBV2 to TRBJ2-1; D is unclear. Trimming removed 3 bases from V and 4 bases from J, with 13 bases in between. The V gene's germline CDR1 is SNHLY and CDR2 FYNNEI. The CDR3 has 15 residues. Here the CDR3 reads CASSDGSPLYNEQFF. CDR3 DNA sequence: TGTGCCAGCAGTGACGGCTCCCCCCTTTACAATGAGCAGTTCTTC.

This clonotype came up many times. The chain recombines TRBV6-5 with TRBJ2-7; 8 bases agree with TRBD1. The CDR3 has 15 amino acids. V was clipped by 2 bases and J by 2 bases; unmatched bases: 5. Germline V CDR1 and CDR2: MNHEY, SVGAGI. The CDR3 DNA sequence: TGTGCCAGCAGTTACGATCCGACAGGGGCCTACGAGCAGTACTTC. Translation: CASSYDPTGAYEQYF.

This clonotype occurred many times. This chain joins TRBV5-1 and TRBJ2-1, with a possible D match to TRBD2 (6 bases). V gave up 0 bases and J gave up 2 bases, with 12 bases separating them. Germline CDR1 SGHRS, CDR2 YFSETQ. CDR3 length: 16 residues. DNA of the CDR3: TGCGCCAGCAGCTTGGAGGGGCTAGCGCCCTACAATGAGCAGTTCTTC. Translation: CASSLEGLAPYNEQFF.

This clonotype has a count of ten or more. CDR3 protein: CASRPRQYGYTF. The CDR3 coding sequence is TGTGCCAGCAGACCTCGACAGTATGGCTACACCTTC. V is TRBV6-2 or TRBV6-3 and J is TRBJ1-2; a weak D match, TRBD1 (5 bases). The germline V gene has CDR1 MNHEY and CDR2 SVGEGT. Trimming took 6 bases from V and 5 from J, leaving 10 bases between them. The length of the CDR3 is 12 residues.

This clonotype has at least ten counts. This chain uses TRBV12-3 or TRBV12-4 with TRBJ2-7; tentatively, D is TRBD1 or TRBD2 (5 bases each). V lost 3 bases and J 2 bases, leaving 11 bases between the germline ends. The CDR3 contains 14 residues. The CDR3 DNA reads as TGTGCCAGCAGTTTTTCGGGGACGCCCTACGAGCAGTACTTC. Encoded protein: CASSFSGTPYEQYF.

This clonotype was detected many times. The V call is TRBV7-8, the J call TRBJ2-3; D remains ambiguous. CDR1 and CDR2 from the germline V gene are SGHVS and FQNEAQ. The V end was cut by 1 base, the J end by 0 bases, with 11 bases between. This CDR3 has 16 residues. This CDR3 reads CASSLVLPGSTDTQYF. The CDR3 DNA reads TGTGCCAGCAGCTTAGTTCTCCCGGGTAGCACAGATACGCAGTATTTT. Using reference TRBV7-8 and TRBJ2-3 for the parts outside the CDR3, the full variable domain is GAGVSQSPRYKVAKRGQDVALRCDPISGHVSLFWYQQALGQGPEFLTYFQNEAQLDKSGLPSDRFFAERPEGSVSTLKIQRTQQEDSAVYLCASSLVLPGSTDTQYFGPGTRLTVL.

This clonotype was detected ten times or more. The chain carries TRBV20-1 and TRBJ1-5, with D possibly being TRBD1 (5 bases). The germline V gene has CDR1 DFQATT and CDR2 SNEGSKA (reference sequence). V dropped 4 bases and J dropped 0 bases, with 19 bases sitting between them. This CDR3 contains 17 residues. In nucleotides, the CDR3 is TGCAGTGCTACGACAGAGCGACCTGCTGGTAGCAATCAGCCCCAGCATTTT. Protein sequence: CSATTERPAGSNQPQHF.

There are many counts of this clonotype. Written as DNA, the CDR3 is TGTGCCAGCAGCTCACATCAGGGGCTGGCTGGCTACACCTTC. Residues: CASSSHQGLAGYTF. The chain employs TRBV9 and TRBJ1-2; D possibly corresponds to TRBD1 (6 bases). V lost 4 bases, J lost 7 bases, and 17 bases lay in between. Germline V gene lookup returns CDR1 SGDLS and CDR2 YYNGEE. This CDR3 contains 14 residues.